This TCR beta chain was obtained from a study of somatic mutations in cytotoxic T cells in rheumatoid arthritis. Study-level background: Each patient's diagnosis was followed right away by a blood draw (around 32 ml EDTA), before any treatment. Selected T-cell populations stained with V beta antibodies were isolated by flow sorting to nearly 100% purity; these included V beta1+ cells subjected to TCRB sequencing. Study results and caveats: Levels of CD8+ T-cell clonality in rheumatoid arthritis patients were statistically indistinguishable from those seen in age-matched healthy controls, with no significant difference.

V shed 6 bases and J shed 0 bases, with 13 bases lying between them. There are 15 residues in the CDR3. The germline V gene encodes CDR1 SGHVS and CDR2 FNYEAQ. Assay: immunoSEQ multiplex PCR; the TCRdb copy retains only in-frame clones and omits some. The table lists 2,000 to 2,500 clones, 85% of them singletons. This clone has a single count. Its target is unknown. The gene calls are TRBV7-6 and TRBJ2-3, with D possibly being TRBD2 (6 bases). This clonotype originated in a man aged 60-69 years with rheumatoid arthritis. The sample taken for sequencing was CD8+ T cells sorted from blood. CDR3 bases: TGTGCCAGCAGGGCAACCGGGACTAGCACAGATACGCAGTATTTT. Amino acid sequence: CASRATGTSTDTQYF.